This entry concerns a single T cell receptor beta chain. These data are taken from a study of blood T cell repertoires in COVID-19. The V segment lost 5 bases and the J segment 0 bases; nucleotides outside the gene matches: 10. Germline V CDR1 and CDR2: MNHEY, SVGEGT. The CDR3 loop spans 18 amino acids. TCRdb's table, derived via immunoSEQ multiplex PCR, lists solely in-frame clones and lacks some. The table shows about 270,000 clones, with about nine tenths occurring only once. The TCR was taken from a woman aged 40-49 years with acute COVID-19. Sequenced sample: PBMCs or T cells enriched from blood (not recorded which). J is TRBJ2-1 and V is TRBV6-2 or TRBV6-3; 10 nucleotides match TRBD2. For the CDR3, the DNA is TGTGCCAGCAGTCCCTCTAGCGGGAGTCGGAGCTCCTACAATGAGCAGTTCTTC. It encodes CASSPSSGSRSSYNEQFF.